This entry describes one T cell receptor beta chain. The assay was immunoSEQ multiplex PCR, and TCRdb's table has in-frame clones only and misses some. The sample contains tens of thousands of clones, about 90% of which appear only once. This entry is derived from a study of T cells after somatic rescue of genetic block. From germline, CDR1 is SGHDT and CDR2 YYEEEE. V was shortened by 2 bases and J by 1 base, with 15 bases between the two germline ends. The CDR3 runs 16 residues. The sequenced material came from peripheral blood mononuclear cells (PBMCs). The sequence derives from a man aged 35 to 55. V and J are TRBV5-6 and TRBJ1-1; perhaps TRBD1 as D (6 bases). The CDR3 sequence is CASSLTGTYQNTEAFF. DNA of the CDR3: TGTGCCAGCAGCTTAACAGGGACCTACCAGAACACTGAAGCTTTCTTT.